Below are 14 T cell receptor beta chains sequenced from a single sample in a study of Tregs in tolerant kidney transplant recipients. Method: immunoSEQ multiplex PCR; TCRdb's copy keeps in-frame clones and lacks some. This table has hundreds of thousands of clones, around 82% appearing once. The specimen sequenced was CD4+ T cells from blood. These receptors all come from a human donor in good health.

CDR3 DNA sequence: TGTGCCAGCTCCCAGGACAGACTGAACACTGAAGCTTTCTTT. It encodes CASSQDRLNTEAFF. The chain has TRBV18 and TRBJ1-1; possibly TRBD1 for D (6 bases). The length of the CDR3 is 14 residues. V was trimmed by 6 bases and J by 0 bases, leaving 11 bases between them. CDR1 is KGHSH and CDR2 is LQKENI in the germline V gene.

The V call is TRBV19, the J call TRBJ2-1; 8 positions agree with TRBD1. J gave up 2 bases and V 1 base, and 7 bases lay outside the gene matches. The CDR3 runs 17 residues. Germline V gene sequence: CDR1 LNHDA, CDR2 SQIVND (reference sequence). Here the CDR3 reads CASSIANRQGPYNEQFF. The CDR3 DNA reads TGTGCCAGTAGTATAGCAAACCGACAGGGGCCCTACAATGAGCAGTTCTTC.

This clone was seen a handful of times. The CDR3 region has the DNA TGTGCCAGCAGCCGTGGCGGGAGATACGAGCAGTACTTC. As protein: CASSRGGRYEQYF. The rearrangement joins TRBV6-5 to TRBJ2-7, with 7 bases aligning to TRBD2. J was trimmed by 4 bases and V by 6 bases; bases with no gene match: 6. The CDR3 has 13 amino acids. The germline V gene encodes CDR1 MNHEY and CDR2 SVGAGI.

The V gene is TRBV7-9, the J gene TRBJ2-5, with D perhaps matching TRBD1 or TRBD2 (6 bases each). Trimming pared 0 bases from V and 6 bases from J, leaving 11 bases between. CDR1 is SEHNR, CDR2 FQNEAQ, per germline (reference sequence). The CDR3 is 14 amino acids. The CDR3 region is CASSLAGGSQTQYF. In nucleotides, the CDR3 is TGTGCCAGCAGCTTAGCGGGGGGCTCGCAGACCCAGTACTTC.

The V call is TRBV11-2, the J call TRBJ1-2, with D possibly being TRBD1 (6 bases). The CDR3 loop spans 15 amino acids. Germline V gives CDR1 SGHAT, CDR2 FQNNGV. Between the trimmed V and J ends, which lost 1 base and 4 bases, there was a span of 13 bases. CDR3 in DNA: TGTGCCAGCAGCTTAGCGGCAGGGGTTACCTATGGCTACACCTTC. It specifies CASSLAAGVTYGYTF.

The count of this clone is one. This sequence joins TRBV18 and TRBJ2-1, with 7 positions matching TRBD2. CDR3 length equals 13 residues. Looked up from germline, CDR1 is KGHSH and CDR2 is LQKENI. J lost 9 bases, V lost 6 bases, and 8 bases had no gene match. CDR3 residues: CASSAGGIGEQFF. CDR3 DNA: TGTGCCAGCTCGGCCGGGGGGATCGGTGAGCAGTTCTTC.

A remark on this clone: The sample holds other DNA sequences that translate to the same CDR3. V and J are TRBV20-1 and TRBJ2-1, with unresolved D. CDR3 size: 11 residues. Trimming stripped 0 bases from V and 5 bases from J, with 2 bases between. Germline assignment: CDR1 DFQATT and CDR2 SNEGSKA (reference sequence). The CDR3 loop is CSAREDNEQFF. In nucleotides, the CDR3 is TGCAGTGCTAGAGAGGACAATGAGCAGTTCTTC.

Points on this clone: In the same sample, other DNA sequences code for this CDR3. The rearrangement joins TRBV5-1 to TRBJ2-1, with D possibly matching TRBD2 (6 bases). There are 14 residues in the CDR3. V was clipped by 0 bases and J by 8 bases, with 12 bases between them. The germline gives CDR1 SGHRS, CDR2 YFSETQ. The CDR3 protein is CASSLGPAGYEQFF. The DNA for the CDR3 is TGCGCCAGCAGCTTGGGTCCGGCGGGGTATGAGCAGTTCTTC.

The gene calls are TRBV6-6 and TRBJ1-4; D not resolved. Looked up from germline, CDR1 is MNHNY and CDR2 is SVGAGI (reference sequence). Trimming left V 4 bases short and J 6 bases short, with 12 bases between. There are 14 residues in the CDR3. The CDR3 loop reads CASSLEINDEKLFF. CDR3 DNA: TGTGCCAGCAGTTTGGAAATCAACGATGAAAAACTGTTTTTT.

DNA of the CDR3: TGTGCCACCTCCGAGGGAGCAGATACGCAGTATTTT. This gives the protein CATSEGADTQYF. This chain joins TRBV10-3 and TRBJ2-3, with D perhaps matching TRBD2 (5 bases). Germline CDR1 reads ENHRY; CDR2 reads SYGVKD. CDR3 length: 12 residues. V dropped 10 bases and J dropped 4 bases, with 12 bases sitting between them.

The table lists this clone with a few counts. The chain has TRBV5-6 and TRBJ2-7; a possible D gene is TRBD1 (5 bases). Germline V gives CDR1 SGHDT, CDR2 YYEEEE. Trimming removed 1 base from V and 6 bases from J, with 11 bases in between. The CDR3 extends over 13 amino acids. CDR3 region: CASSLNRRGEQYF. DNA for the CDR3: TGTGCCAGCAGCTTGAACAGGCGAGGCGAGCAGTACTTC.

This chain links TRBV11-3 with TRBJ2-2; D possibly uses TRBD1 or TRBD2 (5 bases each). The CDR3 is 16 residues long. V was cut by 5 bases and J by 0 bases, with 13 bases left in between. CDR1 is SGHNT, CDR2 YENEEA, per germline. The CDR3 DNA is TGTGCCAGCAGCCCGGGACCCCAGTCGAACACCGGGGAGCTGTTTTTT. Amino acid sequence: CASSPGPQSNTGELFF.

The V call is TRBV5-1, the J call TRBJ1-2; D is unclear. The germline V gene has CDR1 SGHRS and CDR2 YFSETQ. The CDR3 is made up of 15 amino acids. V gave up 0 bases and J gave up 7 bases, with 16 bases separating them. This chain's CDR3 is CASSLGGFQDGGYTF. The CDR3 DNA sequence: TGCGCCAGCAGCTTGGGAGGGTTTCAAGATGGTGGCTACACCTTC.

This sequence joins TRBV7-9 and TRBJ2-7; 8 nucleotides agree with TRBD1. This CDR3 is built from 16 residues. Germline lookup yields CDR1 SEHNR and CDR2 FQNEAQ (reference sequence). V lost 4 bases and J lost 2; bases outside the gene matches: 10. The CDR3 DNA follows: TGTGCCAGCAGCTCTAGGAGGGGACAGGAGACCTACGAGCAGTACTTC. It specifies CASSSRRGQETYEQYF.